The rows below give T cell receptor beta chains drawn from one sample of a study of cytomegalovirus exposure and HLA in healthy donors. Generated by immunoSEQ multiplex PCR, the TCRdb table keeps only in-frame clones and is missing some. Here the sample spans 60,000 to 75,000 clones, 95% being singletons. Sequences were obtained from PBMCs. The receptors stem from a woman aged 18-30 years in good health and CMV-seropositive. The CDR3 runs from the conserved cysteine through the conserved F or W. Fields, in order: V gene, CDR3 length, J gene, D gene, clone size, CDR3 protein, CDR3 DNA. A D gene is named only where the DNA matches it firmly. Clone size is shown for a subset of rows, as once, few, many or a class of expanded clone.

v_call: TRBV9
cdr3_length: 16
j_call: TRBJ1-5
d_call: TRBD1
clone_size: -
cdr3_aa: CASSPTGTGVNQPQHF
cdr3_nt: TGTGCCAGCAGCCCGACCGGGACAGGCGTCAATCAGCCCCAGCATTTT

v_call: TRBV19
cdr3_length: 15
j_call: TRBJ1-5
d_call: TRBD1
clone_size: -
cdr3_aa: CASSVGTGGFQPQHF
cdr3_nt: TGTGCCAGTAGTGTCGGGACAGGGGGCTTTCAGCCCCAGCATTTT

v_call: TRBV5-4
cdr3_length: 15
j_call: TRBJ1-1
d_call: TRBD1
clone_size: -
cdr3_aa: CASSFAQGGNTEAFF
cdr3_nt: TGTGCCAGCAGCTTTGCGCAGGGGGGGAACACTGAAGCTTTCTTT

v_call: TRBV4-1
cdr3_length: 14
j_call: TRBJ2-1
d_call: -
clone_size: -
cdr3_aa: CASSQLGVSNEQFF
cdr3_nt: TGCGCCAGCAGCCAACTCGGGGTGAGCAATGAGCAGTTCTTC

v_call: TRBV18
cdr3_length: 15
j_call: TRBJ1-5
d_call: -
clone_size: -
cdr3_aa: CASSHGGLSNQPQHF
cdr3_nt: TGTGCCAGCTCCCACGGGGGGCTTAGCAATCAGCCCCAGCATTTT

v_call: TRBV5-5
cdr3_length: 12
j_call: TRBJ2-7
d_call: -
clone_size: -
cdr3_aa: CASSLVLYEQYF
cdr3_nt: TGTGCCAGCAGCTTGGTTCTTTACGAGCAGTACTTC

v_call: TRBV2
cdr3_length: 14
j_call: TRBJ2-7
d_call: TRBD1
clone_size: -
cdr3_aa: CASRFRDRGGEQYF
cdr3_nt: TGTGCCAGCAGGTTCCGGGACAGGGGGGGTGAGCAGTACTTC

v_call: TRBV19
cdr3_length: 16
j_call: TRBJ2-3
d_call: TRBD1
clone_size: -
cdr3_aa: CASSKDRDRGRNTQYF
cdr3_nt: TGTGCCAGTAGTAAAGACCGGGACAGGGGGCGAAATACGCAGTATTTT

v_call: TRBV2
cdr3_length: 13
j_call: TRBJ1-4
d_call: -
clone_size: -
cdr3_aa: CASSGLQAARLFF
cdr3_nt: TGTGCCAGCAGCGGACTACAGGCTGCACGGCTGTTTTTT

v_call: TRBV9
cdr3_length: 18
j_call: TRBJ2-3
d_call: TRBD2
clone_size: -
cdr3_aa: CASSAGLAGEAIFDTQYF
cdr3_nt: TGTGCCAGCAGCGCGGGACTAGCGGGAGAGGCGATTTTCGATACGCAGTATTTT

v_call: TRBV7-2
cdr3_length: 16
j_call: TRBJ2-5
d_call: TRBD1
clone_size: -
cdr3_aa: CASSYNSGTGEETQYF
cdr3_nt: TGTGCCAGCAGCTATAATTCCGGGACAGGGGAAGAGACCCAGTACTTC

v_call: TRBV28
cdr3_length: 15
j_call: TRBJ2-3
d_call: TRBD1
clone_size: -
cdr3_aa: CASSSGTASTDTQYF
cdr3_nt: TGTGCCAGCAGCTCCGGGACAGCGAGCACAGATACGCAGTATTTT

v_call: TRBV7-3
cdr3_length: 16
j_call: TRBJ2-1
d_call: -
clone_size: -
cdr3_aa: CASSLWLASSYNEQFF
cdr3_nt: TGTGCCAGCAGCTTATGGCTAGCTAGCTCCTACAATGAGCAGTTCTTC

v_call: TRBV10-3
cdr3_length: 16
j_call: TRBJ2-7
d_call: -
clone_size: -
cdr3_aa: CAISEFPTKSSYEQYF
cdr3_nt: TGTGCCATCAGTGAGTTTCCTACGAAAAGCTCCTACGAGCAGTACTTC

v_call: TRBV27
cdr3_length: 18
j_call: TRBJ2-3
d_call: -
clone_size: once
cdr3_aa: CASSSLAPTRFQRDTQYF
cdr3_nt: TGTGCCAGCAGTTCGCTCGCGCCCACTAGATTCCAAAGAGATACGCAGTATTTT

v_call: TRBV4-2
cdr3_length: 18
j_call: TRBJ2-7
d_call: TRBD2
clone_size: -
cdr3_aa: CASSQERDLAGESYEQYF
cdr3_nt: TGTGCCAGCAGCCAAGAGAGGGACTTGGCGGGAGAATCGTACGAGCAGTACTTC

v_call: TRBV4-1
cdr3_length: 20
j_call: TRBJ2-2
d_call: TRBD2
clone_size: once
cdr3_aa: CASSPKGERGRNWNTGELFF
cdr3_nt: TGCGCCAGCAGCCCAAAAGGGGAGCGGGGGCGCAATTGGAACACCGGGGAGCTGTTTTTT

v_call: TRBV4-1
cdr3_length: 16
j_call: TRBJ2-1
d_call: TRBD2
clone_size: -
cdr3_aa: CASSRLTSGSYNEQFF
cdr3_nt: TGCGCCAGCAGCCGACTAACTAGCGGGAGTTACAATGAGCAGTTCTTC

v_call: TRBV9
cdr3_length: 15
j_call: TRBJ1-3
d_call: -
clone_size: -
cdr3_aa: CASSFSTDSGNTIYF
cdr3_nt: TGTGCCAGCAGCTTTTCGACAGACTCTGGAAACACCATATATTTT

v_call: TRBV28
cdr3_length: 14
j_call: TRBJ2-4
d_call: -
clone_size: -
cdr3_aa: CASSLGAQGNIQYF
cdr3_nt: TGTGCCAGCAGTTTAGGAGCTCAGGGGAACATTCAGTACTTC

v_call: TRBV5-4
cdr3_length: 13
j_call: TRBJ1-4
d_call: -
clone_size: -
cdr3_aa: CASSLQGNEKLFF
cdr3_nt: TGTGCCAGCAGCTTGCAGGGGAATGAAAAACTGTTTTTT

v_call: TRBV2
cdr3_length: 15
j_call: TRBJ1-4
d_call: TRBD1
clone_size: -
cdr3_aa: CASSEVGRGSEKLFF
cdr3_nt: TGTGCCAGCAGTGAAGTGGGCAGGGGGAGTGAGAAACTGTTTTTT

v_call: TRBV4-2
cdr3_length: 14
j_call: TRBJ2-7
d_call: -
clone_size: -
cdr3_aa: CASSQGIQGYEQYF
cdr3_nt: TGTGCCAGCAGCCAAGGGATACAGGGTTACGAGCAGTACTTC

v_call: TRBV28
cdr3_length: 14
j_call: TRBJ2-7
d_call: -
clone_size: -
cdr3_aa: CASSPHRGVYEQYF
cdr3_nt: TGTGCCAGCAGTCCTCACCGGGGTGTATACGAGCAGTACTTC

v_call: TRBV9
cdr3_length: 16
j_call: TRBJ2-1
d_call: TRBD2
clone_size: -
cdr3_aa: CASSAGLAGGGYEQFF
cdr3_nt: TGTGCCAGCAGCGCCGGACTAGCGGGAGGCGGCTATGAGCAGTTCTTC

v_call: TRBV15
cdr3_length: 15
j_call: TRBJ2-7
d_call: TRBD1
clone_size: -
cdr3_aa: CATSRERDRVHEQYF
cdr3_nt: TGTGCCACCAGCAGAGAAAGAGACAGGGTCCACGAGCAGTACTTC

v_call: TRBV7-9
cdr3_length: 16
j_call: TRBJ2-1
d_call: TRBD2
clone_size: -
cdr3_aa: CASSSKRGGWDNEQFF
cdr3_nt: TGTGCCAGCAGCTCAAAGCGGGGGGGCTGGGATAATGAGCAGTTCTTC

v_call: TRBV7-2
cdr3_length: 14
j_call: TRBJ2-7
d_call: -
clone_size: -
cdr3_aa: CASSYRGRGAEQYF
cdr3_nt: TGTGCCAGCAGCTACAGGGGTAGGGGGGCTGAGCAGTACTTC

v_call: TRBV10-3
cdr3_length: 16
j_call: TRBJ2-1
d_call: TRBD2
clone_size: -
cdr3_aa: CAISETSGRARDEQFF
cdr3_nt: TGTGCCATCAGTGAGACTAGCGGGAGGGCCAGGGATGAGCAGTTCTTC

v_call: TRBV5-4
cdr3_length: 15
j_call: TRBJ2-7
d_call: TRBD2
clone_size: -
cdr3_aa: CASSLGRETHYEQYF
cdr3_nt: TGTGCCAGCAGCTTGGGGCGGGAGACTCACTACGAGCAGTACTTC

v_call: TRBV7-9
cdr3_length: 11
j_call: TRBJ1-4
d_call: -
clone_size: -
cdr3_aa: CASSLGGKLFF
cdr3_nt: TGTGCCAGCAGCTTAGGAGGGAAACTGTTTTTT

v_call: TRBV30
cdr3_length: 15
j_call: TRBJ2-1
d_call: TRBD2
clone_size: -
cdr3_aa: CAWSALAGGYNEQFF
cdr3_nt: TGTGCCTGGAGTGCGCTAGCGGGCGGGTACAATGAGCAGTTCTTC

v_call: TRBV11-2
cdr3_length: 13
j_call: TRBJ1-2
d_call: -
clone_size: -
cdr3_aa: CASSLAGSNGYTF
cdr3_nt: TGTGCCAGCAGCTTAGCCGGGTCTAATGGCTACACCTTC

v_call: TRBV7-2
cdr3_length: 14
j_call: TRBJ1-2
d_call: -
clone_size: -
cdr3_aa: CASSRSGQPYGYTF
cdr3_nt: TGTGCCAGCAGCCGTTCGGGTCAGCCCTATGGCTACACCTTC

v_call: TRBV28
cdr3_length: 14
j_call: TRBJ2-7
d_call: -
clone_size: -
cdr3_aa: CASSDRAGNYEQYF
cdr3_nt: TGTGCCAGCAGTGACAGGGCGGGGAACTACGAGCAGTACTTC

v_call: TRBV28
cdr3_length: 15
j_call: TRBJ2-2
d_call: -
clone_size: -
cdr3_aa: CASSSDSLYTGELFF
cdr3_nt: TGTGCCAGCAGTAGCGACAGTTTGTACACCGGGGAGCTGTTTTTT

v_call: TRBV4-2
cdr3_length: 13
j_call: TRBJ2-7
d_call: TRBD1
clone_size: few
cdr3_aa: CASSQGTGYEQYF
cdr3_nt: TGTGCCAGCAGCCAAGGGACAGGCTACGAGCAGTACTTC

v_call: TRBV19
cdr3_length: 17
j_call: TRBJ2-7
d_call: TRBD2
clone_size: -
cdr3_aa: CASSIGRSREGLYEQYF
cdr3_nt: TGTGCCAGTAGTATAGGACGGTCACGGGAGGGCCTCTACGAGCAGTACTTC

v_call: TRBV18
cdr3_length: 14
j_call: TRBJ1-2
d_call: -
clone_size: -
cdr3_aa: CASSPRGELYGYTF
cdr3_nt: TGTGCCAGCTCACCTCGGGGGGAGCTATATGGCTACACCTTC

v_call: TRBV5-1
cdr3_length: 15
j_call: TRBJ2-1
d_call: TRBD2
clone_size: -
cdr3_aa: CASSAGTSGVSEQFF
cdr3_nt: TGCGCCAGCAGCGCCGGGACTAGCGGTGTCTCTGAGCAGTTCTTC

v_call: TRBV27
cdr3_length: 14
j_call: TRBJ1-2
d_call: TRBD1
clone_size: -
cdr3_aa: CASSMTGQFYGYTF
cdr3_nt: TGTGCCAGCAGTATGACGGGACAGTTCTATGGCTACACCTTC

v_call: TRBV7-3
cdr3_length: 13
j_call: TRBJ2-5
d_call: TRBD2
clone_size: once
cdr3_aa: CASSLAGEGTQYF
cdr3_nt: TGTGCCAGCAGTTTAGCGGGAGAGGGGACCCAGTACTTC

v_call: TRBV7-2
cdr3_length: 14
j_call: TRBJ2-7
d_call: TRBD2
clone_size: -
cdr3_aa: CASSRTSGSHEQYF
cdr3_nt: TGTGCCAGCAGCCGGACTAGCGGGAGCCACGAGCAGTACTTC

v_call: TRBV2
cdr3_length: 16
j_call: TRBJ2-5
d_call: TRBD2
clone_size: -
cdr3_aa: CASSERLAGLQETQYF
cdr3_nt: TGTGCCAGCAGTGAAAGACTAGCGGGGCTACAAGAGACCCAGTACTTC

v_call: TRBV7-2
cdr3_length: 15
j_call: TRBJ1-1
d_call: TRBD1
clone_size: -
cdr3_aa: CASSLTRQGAVLAFF
cdr3_nt: TGTGCCAGCAGCCTGACCCGACAGGGGGCCGTATTAGCTTTCTTT

v_call: TRBV30
cdr3_length: 13
j_call: TRBJ1-2
d_call: -
clone_size: -
cdr3_aa: CAWSVGLDYGYTF
cdr3_nt: TGTGCCTGGAGTGTGGGGCTCGACTATGGCTACACCTTC

v_call: TRBV28
cdr3_length: 15
j_call: TRBJ1-2
d_call: -
clone_size: few
cdr3_aa: CASSETRVHRSGYTF
cdr3_nt: TGTGCCAGCAGCGAAACTCGGGTTCACCGGAGTGGCTACACCTTC

v_call: TRBV28
cdr3_length: 13
j_call: TRBJ1-2
d_call: -
clone_size: once
cdr3_aa: CASSYRAGYGYTF
cdr3_nt: TGTGCCAGCAGTTACAGGGCGGGCTATGGCTACACCTTC

v_call: TRBV7-9
cdr3_length: 16
j_call: TRBJ1-1
d_call: TRBD1
clone_size: once
cdr3_aa: CASSRTGQGPNTEAFF
cdr3_nt: TGTGCCAGCAGCCGTACGGGACAGGGCCCGAACACTGAAGCTTTCTTT

v_call: TRBV27
cdr3_length: 16
j_call: TRBJ2-1
d_call: TRBD2
clone_size: once
cdr3_aa: CASSRLLAGDPNEQFF
cdr3_nt: TGTGCCAGCAGCCGGCTTCTAGCGGGGGACCCCAATGAGCAGTTCTTC

v_call: TRBV9
cdr3_length: 13
j_call: TRBJ2-5
d_call: -
clone_size: -
cdr3_aa: CASSVEGFETQYF
cdr3_nt: TGTGCCAGCAGCGTAGAGGGGTTCGAGACCCAGTACTTC

v_call: TRBV2
cdr3_length: 17
j_call: TRBJ2-4
d_call: TRBD1
clone_size: -
cdr3_aa: CASSPKGQGLAKNIQYF
cdr3_nt: TGTGCCAGCAGCCCTAAGGGACAGGGGCTAGCCAAAAACATTCAGTACTTC

v_call: TRBV28
cdr3_length: 13
j_call: TRBJ1-1
d_call: -
clone_size: -
cdr3_aa: CASSLTQNTEAFF
cdr3_nt: TGTGCCAGCAGTCTAACCCAGAACACTGAAGCTTTCTTT